The 26 T cell receptor beta chains presented below share a single source sample, sequenced in a study of cytomegalovirus exposure and HLA in healthy donors. The PCR had 60 Vbeta and 13 Jbeta primers. The protocol was immunoSEQ multiplex PCR, while the TCRdb copy is restricted to in-frame clones and leaves out a portion. This sample has 90,000 to 130,000 clones, with 76% found just once. The sample taken for sequencing was PBMCs. These receptors came from a man aged 25-40 years in good health and CMV-seropositive.

The CDR3 DNA follows: TGCAGTGCTAGTAGTCAGCGGGCTTTCTTT. It codes for CSASSQRAFF. The V gene is TRBV20-1, the J gene TRBJ1-1; no reliable D call. Germline assignment: CDR1 DFQATT and CDR2 SNEGSKA (reference sequence). Trimming removed 3 bases from V and 11 bases from J, with 10 bases in between. This CDR3 has 10 residues.

The gene calls are TRBV15 and TRBJ2-5; D may be TRBD1 (6 bases). The J call may be in error: the DNA end matches TRBJ2-7 better. CDR1 and CDR2 from the germline V gene are LNHNV and YYDKDF (reference sequence). The CDR3 length is 16 residues. CDR3 sequence (DNA): TGTGCCACCAGCTACTCAGGGGTTTTTGGATACTACGAGCAGTACTTC. Its protein is CATSYSGVFGYYEQYF.

V gene TRBV20-1 combines with J gene TRBJ2-5; TRBD1 might be the D (5 bases). Germline CDR1 DFQATT, CDR2 SNEGSKA (reference sequence). The V end lost 6 bases, the J end lost 0 bases, and 5 bases lay between the germline ends. This CDR3 comprises 11 residues. CDR3 in amino acids: CSARDQETQYF. CDR3 in DNA: TGCAGTGCCAGGGACCAAGAGACCCAGTACTTC.

The J gene is TRBJ1-1, the V gene TRBV4-1; D might be TRBD1 (6 bases). CDR1 is MGHRA and CDR2 is YSYEKL in the germline V gene. The CDR3 is made up of 14 amino acids. V was cut by 4 bases and J by 0 bases, with 9 bases left in between. CDR3 in DNA: TGCGCCAGCAGCCCAGGACAGTTGAACACTGAAGCTTTCTTT. Its protein is CASSPGQLNTEAFF.

This rearrangement joins TRBV6-5 to TRBJ1-1, with 7 positions matching TRBD1. Germline CDR1 reads MNHEY; CDR2 reads SVGAGI. V lost 0 bases, J lost 1 base, and 2 bases stayed unmatched. This CDR3 region has 15 residues. The CDR3 DNA is TGTGCCAGCAGTTACTCGCCAGGGGGGAACACTGAAGCTTTCTTT. Translating gives CASSYSPGGNTEAFF.

V and J are TRBV6-5 and TRBJ1-1; D is unclear. The CDR3 covers 12 residues. Trimming took off 5 bases at V and 7 bases at J, with 11 bases between the two ends. Germline V gives CDR1 MNHEY, CDR2 SVGAGI. In DNA form, the CDR3 reads TGTGCCAGCAGTCCAACCGGGAGTGAAGCTTTCTTT. It codes for CASSPTGSEAFF.

V gene TRBV28 combines with J gene TRBJ2-7; D ambiguous. Germline V gives CDR1 MDHEN, CDR2 SYDVKM. Trimming shortened V by 8 bases and J by 2 bases, and 10 bases separated the two germline ends. This CDR3 comprises 12 residues. Here the CDR3 DNA reads TGTGCCAGCGGAGAGCAAGCCTACGAGCAGTACTTC. The encoded protein is CASGEQAYEQYF.

This clone came up once. V is TRBV5-1 and J is TRBJ1-2; 9 bases align to TRBD1. The CDR3 spans 14 residues. Trimming at V came to 4 bases and at J to 4 bases, leaving 5 bases not matched to a gene. The germline gives CDR1 SGHRS, CDR2 YFSETQ. The CDR3 nucleotides read TGCGCCAGCAGCACAGGACAGGGGCCCTATGGCTACACCTTC. Translating gives CASSTGQGPYGYTF.

The chain is built from TRBV11-2 and TRBJ2-7; 10 positions match TRBD2. The germline V gene has CDR1 SGHAT and CDR2 FQNNGV. The CDR3 is made up of 19 amino acids. Trimming took 5 bases from V and 2 from J; bases not matched to a gene: 18. This chain's CDR3 is CASSQIRGLAGAVPYEQYF. CDR3 nucleotides: TGTGCCAGCAGCCAAATCCGAGGGCTAGCGGGGGCTGTTCCCTACGAGCAGTACTTC.

The rearrangement joins TRBV6-6 to TRBJ2-2, with a possible D match to TRBD2 (5 bases). CDR1 and CDR2 (germline): MNHNY, SVGAGI (reference sequence). The CDR3 is made up of 14 amino acids. V lost 7 bases to trimming and J lost 7 bases, with 16 bases between them. CDR3 residues: CASTADGGGGELFF. The DNA for the CDR3 is TGTGCCAGCACCGCGGACGGAGGCGGCGGGGAGCTGTTTTTT.

This clone was detected only once. The chain has TRBV6-1 and TRBJ2-7; 7 nucleotides match TRBD1. The CDR3 has 14 amino acids. The junction had 7 bases not matched to a gene; V was cut back by 5 bases and J by 3 bases. In germline, CDR1 is MNHNS, CDR2 SASEGT. CDR3 residues: CASSPRQGFYEQYF. Here the CDR3 DNA reads TGTGCCAGCAGTCCACGACAGGGTTTCTACGAGCAGTACTTC.

CDR3 residues: CASSRQGNRDEQYF. The CDR3 DNA is TGTGCCAGCAGTAGACAGGGGAATCGGGACGAGCAGTACTTC. The rearrangement uses TRBV6-5 and TRBJ2-7, with 8 positions matching TRBD1. J gave up 5 bases and V 5 bases, and 8 bases lay outside the gene matches. The length of the CDR3 is 14 residues. CDR1 and CDR2 from the germline V gene are MNHEY and SVGAGI.

The rearrangement joins TRBV30 to TRBJ1-4, with 7 bases matching TRBD1. Germline assignment: CDR1 GTSNPN and CDR2 SVGIG (reference sequence). The CDR3 spans 15 residues. With V trimmed by 4 bases and J by 13 bases, 18 bases remained unmatched. The CDR3 coding sequence is TGTGCCTGGAAATCGTCAGGGGGGAGCCTGGAGGTACTGTTTTTT. It yields the protein CAWKSSGGSLEVLFF.

This chain uses TRBV5-6 with TRBJ1-2, with 8 bases fitting TRBD1. This CDR3 comprises 13 residues. V shed 6 bases and J 7 bases; nucleotides not matched to a gene: 8. The germline V gene has CDR1 SGHDT and CDR2 YYEEEE. CDR3 coding DNA: TGTGCCAGCACCACTGGCAGGGGGCTTGGCTACACCTTC. This translates into CASTTGRGLGYTF.

V and J are TRBV11-2 and TRBJ1-2; 8 positions match TRBD1. The J segment lost 7 bases and the V segment lost 6 bases, leaving 16 bases of the junction unmatched. The CDR3 length is 16 residues. Looked up from germline, CDR1 is SGHAT and CDR2 is FQNNGV. The CDR3 DNA is TGTGCCAGCAGACCTCCACAGGGGGGCACAAAGACTGGCTACACCTTC. Protein product: CASRPPQGGTKTGYTF.

The rearrangement uses TRBV4-1 and TRBJ2-5; 9 bases are shared with TRBD1. Losses at the gene ends were 2 bases for V and 5 bases for J; bases not matched to a gene: 9. Germline-derived CDR1 and CDR2 are MGHRA and YSYEKL. This CDR3 is 16 amino acids long. CDR3 sequence reads: CASSQQSRTGAETQYF. The CDR3 DNA sequence: TGCGCCAGCAGCCAACAAAGCCGGACAGGGGCGGAGACCCAGTACTTC.

The chain links TRBV7-6 to TRBJ2-5; 9 bases are shared with TRBD1. Germline V CDR1 and CDR2: SGHVS, FNYEAQ. The junction had 10 bases not matched to a gene; V was cut back by 0 bases and J by 5 bases. The CDR3 extends over 17 amino acids. The CDR3 sequence is CASSLARGQGGVETQYF. CDR3 sequence (DNA): TGTGCCAGCAGCTTAGCGCGGGGACAGGGAGGTGTGGAGACCCAGTACTTC.

The genes are TRBV9 and TRBJ1-1; possibly TRBD1 for D (6 bases). The CDR3 length is 15 residues. Germline loops: CDR1 SGDLS, CDR2 YYNGEE. V was clipped by 4 bases and J by 0 bases, with 13 bases between them. Here the CDR3 DNA reads TGTGCCAGCAGCCCCCAGACAGGTATGAACACTGAAGCTTTCTTT. It specifies CASSPQTGMNTEAFF.

This chain joins TRBV28 and TRBJ2-5; 11 bases line up with TRBD2. The germline V gene has CDR1 MDHEN and CDR2 SYDVKM. Trimming at V came to 7 bases and at J to 5 bases, leaving 6 bases not matched to a gene. This CDR3 is built from 14 residues. The CDR3 DNA sequence: TGTGCCAGCAAACTAGCGGGGGTGGCTGAGACCCAGTACTTC. Translating it yields CASKLAGVAETQYF.

This clone was observed a few times. V and J are TRBV4-2 and TRBJ2-2; TRBD2 agrees at 7 bases. The CDR3 extends over 16 amino acids. After removal of 1 base from V and 7 bases from J, the junction contained 9 bases not matched to a gene. Germline loops: CDR1 LGHNA, CDR2 YNFKEQ. CDR3 protein: CASSQAAGGGVGELFF. DNA of the CDR3: TGTGCCAGCAGCCAAGCCGCTGGCGGGGGAGTCGGGGAGCTGTTTTTT.

The chain combines TRBV11-2 with TRBJ2-1, with D perhaps TRBD2 (5 bases). Between the trimmed V and J ends, which lost 5 bases and 4 bases, there was a span of 12 bases. The CDR3 is 14 residues long. CDR1 and CDR2 (germline): SGHAT, FQNNGV. The chain's CDR3 is CASSLARAYNEQFF. The CDR3 DNA reads TGTGCCAGCAGCCTGGCGCGGGCGTACAATGAGCAGTTCTTC. Full variable domain (outside the CDR3, taken from reference TRBV11-2 and TRBJ2-1): EAGVAQSPRYKIIEKRQSVAFWCNPISGHATLYWYQQILGQGPKLLIQFQNNGVVDDSQLPKDRFSAERLKGVDSTLKIQPAKLEDSAVYLCASSLARAYNEQFFGPGTRLTVL.

The chain uses TRBV21-1 and TRBJ2-7; the table gives TRBD1 as D, unverified against the DNA. TRBV21-1 is flagged as a pseudogene. CDR3 length equals 16 residues. The CDR3 coding sequence is TGTGCCAGCAGCAGCTTGAACAGGGGGCCCCCCTACGAGCAGTACTTC. Encoded protein: CASSSLNRGPPYEQYF.

CDR3 loop: CASSGTGAYGYTF. CDR3 in DNA: TGTGCCAGCAGCGGGACAGGGGCCTATGGCTACACCTTC. The J gene is TRBJ1-2, the V gene TRBV9; 9 bases fit TRBD1. The CDR3 spans 13 residues. Trimming removed 3 bases from V and 4 bases from J; junction bases left unmatched: 1. Germline CDR1 and CDR2: SGDLS and YYNGEE.

The J gene is TRBJ2-1, the V gene TRBV9; 7 bases map to TRBD2. Trimming at V came to 4 bases and at J to 0 bases, leaving 10 bases not matched to a gene. Germline CDR1 and CDR2: SGDLS and YYNGEE. There are 17 residues in the CDR3. The CDR3 DNA sequence: TGTGCCAGCAGCCCGTCGGGGGGAAGGGGCTCCTACAATGAGCAGTTCTTC. It codes for CASSPSGGRGSYNEQFF.

The chain carries TRBV7-8 and TRBJ1-5; 7 bases fit TRBD1. Trimming at V came to 6 bases and at J to 0 bases, leaving 5 bases not matched to a gene. This CDR3 has 15 residues. The germline CDR1 and CDR2 sequences are SGHVS and FQNEAQ. The CDR3 DNA sequence: TGTGCCAGCAGAGAAACAGGGGATAGCAATCAGCCCCAGCATTTT. It is translated as CASRETGDSNQPQHF.

This chain connects TRBV30 to TRBJ2-5; 8 positions agree with TRBD1. Germline CDR1 GTSNPN, CDR2 SVGIG (reference sequence). Germline trimming cut 1 base from V and 5 bases from J; bases unmatched to any gene: 3. The CDR3 contains 13 residues. The CDR3 here is CAWSGRGLETQYF. The CDR3 DNA reads TGTGCCTGGAGTGGCAGGGGGCTTGAGACCCAGTACTTC. Looking up the rest from reference TRBV30 and TRBJ2-5 gives the full variable domain: SQTIHQWPATLVQPVGSPLSLECTVEGTSNPNLYWYRQAAGRGLQLLFYSVGIGQISSEVPQNLSASRPQDRQFILSSKKLLLSDSGFYLCAWSGRGLETQYFGPGTRLLVL.